This T cell receptor (beta chain) was profiled in a study of T cell responses to AZD1222 COVID-19 vaccine. Some clones are missing from TCRdb's copy, which holds only in-frame ones; the method was immunoSEQ multiplex PCR. The table shows 250,000 to 300,000 clones, with roughly 93% occurring only once. Combined were second doses at about 4 or about 12 weeks. In its sample, this clone was seen once. The antigen is undetermined. Other nucleotide sequences in the sample specify the same CDR3. V lost 3 bases to trimming and J lost 2 bases, with 7 bases between them. The CDR3 contains 14 residues. Germline V lookup: CDR1 MDHEN, CDR2 SYDVKM. Notes on the study in general: Most donors were white British, females outnumbered males, and clonal diversity was possibly underestimated.

The chain is built from TRBV28 and TRBJ2-2; perhaps D is TRBD1 or TRBD2 (5 bases each). This material consisted of peripheral blood, taken 28 days after the second AZD1222 dose. This sequence was found in an adult who received the AZD1222 COVID-19 vaccine. Here the CDR3 reads CASSLRGNTGELFF. The CDR3 nucleotides are TGTGCCAGCAGTTTGAGGGGAAACACCGGGGAGCTGTTTTTT.